The next 15 T cell receptor beta chains were all read from a single sample in a study of siplizumab effects on memory and regulatory T cells. Some clones are missing from TCRdb's copy, which holds only in-frame ones; the method was immunoSEQ multiplex PCR. The sample comprises 100,000 or so clones, about 94% of which are singletons, and roughly 1.3% rests with the top ten. Sequencing used non-Treg CD4+ T cells sorted from blood. The receptors come from a human donor in good health.

The chain is built from TRBV30 and TRBJ2-2; D ambiguous. Trimming took 0 bases from V and 4 from J, leaving 6 bases between them. Germline V gives CDR1 GTSNPN, CDR2 SVGIG (reference sequence). The CDR3 has 13 amino acids. CDR3 sequence: CAWSVWGTGELFF. CDR3 DNA sequence: TGTGCCTGGAGTGTGTGGGGCACCGGGGAGCTGTTTTTT. The variable domain in full, completed from reference TRBV30 and TRBJ2-2, reads SQTIHQWPATLVQPVGSPLSLECTVEGTSNPNLYWYRQAAGRGLQLLFYSVGIGQISSEVPQNLSASRPQDRQFILSSKKLLLSDSGFYLCAWSVWGTGELFFGEGSRLTVL.

This rearrangement joins TRBV30 to TRBJ1-1; D gene ambiguous. This CDR3 has 13 residues. In germline, CDR1 is GTSNPN, CDR2 SVGIG (reference sequence). V was shortened by 2 bases and J by 1 base, with 8 bases between the two germline ends. CDR3 region: CAWSPPQNTEAFF. The CDR3, as DNA: TGTGCCTGGAGTCCCCCGCAGAACACTGAAGCTTTCTTT.

The chain joins TRBV29-1 to TRBJ1-4, with unresolved D. The CDR3 length is 12 residues. V dropped 4 bases and J dropped 4 bases, with 7 bases sitting between them. In germline, CDR1 is SQVTM, CDR2 ANQGSEA. As DNA, the CDR3 is TGCAGCGTTGGGCCGATTAATGAAAAACTGTTTTTT. Its translation: CSVGPINEKLFF.

The chain combines TRBV9 with TRBJ2-7; D may be TRBD1 (6 bases). The V and J ends lost 4 bases and 5 bases respectively, with 16 bases between them. Germline-derived CDR1 and CDR2 are SGDLS and YYNGEE. The CDR3 has 14 residues. DNA of the CDR3: TGTGCCAGCAGCCCCCAACAGGGATGGAACGAGCAGTACTTC. Amino acids: CASSPQQGWNEQYF.

The chain links TRBV6-5 to TRBJ2-1, with D possibly TRBD2 on 5 matching bases. The V gene's germline CDR1 is MNHEY and CDR2 SVGAGI. V was shortened by 2 bases and J by 6 bases, with 14 bases between the two germline ends. There are 15 residues in the CDR3. DNA for the CDR3: TGTGCCAGCAGTTACAGGGTTACTAGACTCAATGAGCAGTTCTTC. It is translated as CASSYRVTRLNEQFF.

The rearrangement uses TRBV25-1 and TRBJ2-1; 9 bases map to TRBD1. CDR1 and CDR2 from the germline V gene are MGHDK and SYGVNS. The trim removed 6 bases at V and 0 bases at J, leaving 12 bases unmatched. The CDR3 runs 18 residues. CDR3 nucleotide sequence: TGTGCCAGCAGCAACCATCCGGGACAGGGCAACTCCTACAATGAGCAGTTCTTC. Protein: CASSNHPGQGNSYNEQFF. Filled out from reference TRBV25-1 and TRBJ2-1, the complete variable domain reads EADIYQTPRYLVIGTGKKITLECSQTMGHDKMYWYQQDPGMELHLIHYSYGVNSTEKGDLSSESTVSRIRTEHFPLTLESARPSHTSQYLCASSNHPGQGNSYNEQFFGPGTRLTVL.

This chain connects TRBV6-5 to TRBJ2-5; 8 nucleotides agree with TRBD2. Trimming cost V 4 bases and J 3 bases; bases outside gene matches: 7. The CDR3 spans 15 residues. Germline V gene lookup returns CDR1 MNHEY and CDR2 SVGAGI. The DNA for the CDR3 is TGTGCCAGCAGTTCACCAGGGACTAGAGAAGAGACCCAGTACTTC. Translation gives CASSSPGTREETQYF.

This sequence joins TRBV30 and TRBJ2-5; 13 nucleotides match TRBD2. Germline V CDR1 and CDR2: GTSNPN, SVGIG (reference sequence). V gave up 7 bases and J gave up 1 base; unmatched junction bases: 6. This CDR3 has 15 residues. CDR3 nucleotide sequence: TGTGCCTCTACTAGCGGGGGGGGATTCCAAGAGACCCAGTACTTC. This translates into CASTSGGGFQETQYF.

The CDR3: CASSPNRASGEAFF. CDR3 nucleotide sequence: TGTGCCAGCTCACCAAATAGGGCCTCCGGAGAAGCTTTCTTT. V and J are TRBV18 and TRBJ1-1; D not certain. The ends were cut back, 2 bases at V and 8 bases at J, with 15 bases in the middle. Germline V gene lookup returns CDR1 KGHSH and CDR2 LQKENI. The CDR3 covers 14 residues.

The chain combines TRBV5-1 with TRBJ2-7, with 7 bases matching TRBD1. The CDR3 loop spans 17 amino acids. Germline V gene sequence: CDR1 SGHRS, CDR2 YFSETQ. The junction had 15 bases not matched to a gene; V was cut back by 0 bases and J by 6 bases. The CDR3 sequence is CASSLAYGVGRGSEQYF. The CDR3 region has the DNA TGCGCCAGCAGCTTGGCCTATGGGGTTGGCAGGGGGAGCGAGCAGTACTTC.

The V gene is TRBV18, the J gene TRBJ2-2; no reliable D call. CDR1 KGHSH and CDR2 LQKENI come from the germline V gene. V lost 1 base and J 6 bases, leaving 6 bases between the germline ends. The CDR3 runs to 13 residues. Here the CDR3 DNA reads TGTGCCAGCTCACCACTAGGTTCCGGGGAGCTGTTTTTT. Residues: CASSPLGSGELFF.

V is TRBV6-5 and J is TRBJ2-3, with 8 nucleotides matching TRBD1. The CDR3 has 15 amino acids. Germline V gives CDR1 MNHEY, CDR2 SVGAGI. The J segment lost 8 bases and the V segment lost 6 bases, leaving 13 bases of the junction unmatched. The CDR3 DNA reads as TGTGCCAGCAGACAACAGACAGGGGTACCGGGTACGCAGTATTTT. The encoded protein is CASRQQTGVPGTQYF.

V and J are TRBV9 and TRBJ2-1; D unresolved. Germline CDR1 is SGDLS and CDR2 is YYNGEE. The CDR3 is 13 amino acids. Between the trimmed V and J ends, which lost 0 bases and 2 bases, there was a span of 3 bases. Here the CDR3 DNA reads TGTGCCAGCAGCGTAGCTACCTACAATGAGCAGTTCTTC. Translated: CASSVATYNEQFF.

The chain is built from TRBV5-8 and TRBJ1-4; D is ambiguous. The CDR3 is made up of 13 amino acids. In germline, CDR1 is SGHTS, CDR2 YDEGEE. Deletions cut 2 bases from V and 8 bases from J, with 10 bases between. Here the CDR3 reads CASSLLLREKLFF. The CDR3, as DNA: TGTGCCAGCAGCTTACTCCTTCGGGAAAAACTGTTTTTT.

The chain has TRBV28 and TRBJ2-1; 8 positions agree with TRBD1. This CDR3 is 16 amino acids long. J lost 7 bases, V lost 8 bases, and 16 bases had no gene match. Germline-derived CDR1 and CDR2 are MDHEN and SYDVKM. Here the CDR3 DNA reads TGTGCCAGCCGAAATTTCAGGGGGCTTAGCGTAAATGAGCAGTTCTTC. This gives the protein CASRNFRGLSVNEQFF.